What follows are 23 T cell receptor beta chains derived from one specimen sequenced in a study of blood T cell repertoires in COVID-19. The protocol was immunoSEQ multiplex PCR, while the TCRdb copy is restricted to in-frame clones and leaves out a portion. The sample has hundreds of thousands of clones, roughly 86% seen once. Sequencing was done on a sample of PBMCs or T cells enriched from blood (not recorded which). The receptor source for this set is a woman younger than 45 with acute COVID-19.

V and J are TRBV6-5 and TRBJ2-7, with TRBD2 identical over 11 bases. With V trimmed by 6 bases and J by 2 bases, 3 bases remained unmatched. The CDR3 is 14 residues long. CDR1 and CDR2 (germline): MNHEY, SVGAGI. The CDR3 region has the DNA TGTGCCAGCAGAATTAGCGGGGGGGCCTACGAGCAGTACTTC. This translates into CASRISGGAYEQYF.

The chain links TRBV12-3 or TRBV12-4 to TRBJ1-1; D call uncertain. V was pared by 7 bases and J by 8 bases, with 8 bases between. The CDR3 spans 10 residues. The CDR3 DNA follows: TGTGCCAGCACGGGGAGGGAAGCTTTCTTT. It is translated as CASTGREAFF.

This clone was observed a single time. The J gene is TRBJ2-7, the V gene TRBV11-2; D uncertain. V lost 6 bases and J lost 2, with 8 bases in between. The CDR3 extends over 12 amino acids. CDR1 is SGHAT, CDR2 FQNNGV, per germline. The CDR3 spells CASSLPAYEQYF. As DNA, the CDR3 is TGTGCCAGCAGTCTACCTGCCTACGAGCAGTACTTC.

This chain connects TRBV5-1 to TRBJ2-3, with 8 bases lining up with TRBD2. V gave up 3 bases and J gave up 1 base; unmatched junction bases: 7. Germline CDR1 and CDR2: SGHRS and YFSETQ. This CDR3 region has 16 residues. The DNA for the CDR3 is TGCGCCAGCAGCTCCGGGACTAGTTTCCGCACAGATACGCAGTATTTT. This sequence encodes CASSSGTSFRTDTQYF.

The chain links TRBV13 to TRBJ2-7; 7 bases line up with TRBD1. Trimming took 5 bases from V and 4 from J; bases not matched to a gene: 5. This CDR3 has 13 residues. Germline V lookup: CDR1 PRHDT, CDR2 FYEKMQ (reference sequence). The CDR3 nucleotides read TGTGCCAGCAGCCCCGGGACAGTATACGAGCAGTACTTC. This translates into CASSPGTVYEQYF.

The chain joins TRBV6-5 to TRBJ1-3; unclear D gene. Germline V gene data show CDR1 as MNHEY and CDR2 as SVGAGI. This CDR3 has 15 residues. The V and J ends lost 0 bases and 7 bases respectively, with 13 bases between them. CDR3: CASSYSSRLGNTIYF. For the CDR3, the DNA is TGTGCCAGCAGTTACTCGAGCCGTCTAGGTAACACCATATATTTT.

The V call is TRBV9, the J call TRBJ2-1; possible D gene TRBD1, 6 bases. This CDR3 is built from 16 residues. V shed 3 bases and J shed 5 bases, with 18 bases lying between them. CDR1 is SGDLS, CDR2 YYNGEE, per germline. The CDR3 DNA follows: TGTGCCAGCAGCGCCGGCCTAGGGACAAGGGACAATGAGCAGTTCTTC. Translated: CASSAGLGTRDNEQFF.

J is TRBJ1-5 and V is TRBV6-4; tentative D call: TRBD1 (5 bases). This CDR3 region has 13 residues. In germline, CDR1 is MRHNA, CDR2 SNTAGT. V lost 9 bases and J lost 4, with 13 bases in between. CDR3 in amino acids: CASGQGGNQPQHF. The CDR3 region has the DNA TGTGCCAGTGGGCAGGGAGGAAATCAGCCCCAGCATTTT.

The sample holds one count of this clone. The chain recombines TRBV7-6 with TRBJ2-7; 9 bases align to TRBD1. Germline-derived CDR1 and CDR2 are SGHVS and FNYEAQ. V was pared by 5 bases and J by 5 bases, with 16 bases of the junction left unmatched. The CDR3 spans 17 residues. CDR3 in amino acids: CASSRTTAGQGIDEQYF. The CDR3 nucleotides read TGTGCCAGCAGCCGAACCACAGCGGGACAGGGCATCGACGAGCAGTACTTC.

This chain links TRBV3-1 (or the pseudogene TRBV3-2) with TRBJ2-5; D uncertain. V shed 2 bases and J shed 3 bases, with 4 bases lying between them. The germline V gene encodes CDR1 LGHDT and CDR2 YNNKEL (reference sequence). The CDR3 totals 12 residues. CDR3: CASSQYEETQYF. CDR3 DNA: TGTGCCAGCAGCCAATATGAAGAGACCCAGTACTTC.

J is TRBJ1-5 and V is TRBV7-9, with D possibly matching TRBD1 (6 bases). V was cut by 10 bases and J by 1 base, with 11 bases left in between. Germline CDR1 reads SEHNR; CDR2 reads FQNEAQ (reference sequence). This CDR3 is 13 amino acids long. CDR3 amino acids: CATQGRSNQPQHF. Written as DNA, the CDR3 is TGTGCCACCCAGGGGAGAAGCAATCAGCCCCAGCATTTT.

This clone showed up just once. The chain recombines TRBV5-1 with TRBJ1-2; 8 nucleotides line up with TRBD1. The V and J ends lost 0 bases and 5 bases, in that order; junction bases with no gene match: 6. Germline V gene data show CDR1 as SGHRS and CDR2 as YFSETQ. CDR3 length equals 15 residues. The CDR3 here is CASSLVGTGQYGYTF. As DNA, the CDR3 is TGCGCCAGCAGCTTGGTAGGGACAGGACAGTATGGCTACACCTTC.

This chain joins TRBV14 and TRBJ2-1, with 11 bases aligning to TRBD2. The V gene's germline CDR1 is SGHDN and CDR2 FVKESK. J lost 6 bases, V lost 4 bases, and 5 bases had no gene match. The CDR3 is made up of 15 amino acids. CDR3 coding DNA: TGTGCCAGCAGCCCCTTAGCGGGGGGGCTCAATGAGCAGTTCTTC. This gives the protein CASSPLAGGLNEQFF.

This chain uses TRBV11-3 with TRBJ1-1, with 7 positions matching TRBD1. The CDR3 has 14 amino acids. Trimming removed 3 bases from V and 5 bases from J; junction bases left unmatched: 6. The V gene's germline CDR1 is SGHNT and CDR2 YENEEA. The CDR3 spells CASSLGQGGTEAFF. CDR3 coding DNA: TGTGCCAGCAGCTTGGGGCAGGGGGGAACTGAAGCTTTCTTT. The variable domain in full, with the rest retrieved from reference TRBV11-3 and TRBJ1-1, is EAGVVQSPRYKIIEKKQPVAFWCNPISGHNTLYWYLQNLGQGPELLIRYENEEAVDDSQLPKDRFSAERLKGVDSTLKIQPAELGDSAVYLCASSLGQGGTEAFFGQGTRLTVV.

The V gene is TRBV4-3, the J gene TRBJ1-2; 7 nucleotides agree with TRBD1. There are 21 residues in the CDR3. Trimming removed 0 bases from V and 3 bases from J; junction bases left unmatched: 22. Germline V gene lookup returns CDR1 LGHNA and CDR2 YSLEER. This chain's CDR3 is CASSQDRRSGGGSLPYYGYTF. As DNA, the CDR3 is TGCGCCAGCAGCCAAGATCGCAGGTCTGGAGGGGGCAGCCTACCGTACTATGGCTACACCTTC.

The chain couples TRBV7-9 to TRBJ2-5, with D unclear. The V end lost 5 bases, the J end lost 5 bases, and 3 bases lay between the germline ends. The length of the CDR3 is 10 residues. Germline-derived CDR1 and CDR2 are SEHNR and FQNEAQ (reference sequence). CDR3 residues: CASSAETQYF. The CDR3 DNA reads TGTGCCAGCAGCGCGGAGACCCAGTACTTC.

V usage is TRBV11-3 and J usage is TRBJ1-1; D not resolved. The CDR3 covers 15 residues. Trimming left V 1 base short and J 1 base short, with 10 bases between. Looked up from germline, CDR1 is SGHNT and CDR2 is YENEEA. CDR3 amino acids: CASSLGGLTNTEAFF. In DNA form, the CDR3 reads TGTGCCAGCAGCTTAGGTGGCCTCACGAACACTGAAGCTTTCTTT.

CDR3 DNA: TGTGCCAGCAGTGACCGGGGACAGCCGGCGGGTAATTCACCCCTCCACTTT. Its translation is CASSDRGQPAGNSPLHF. The chain joins TRBV5-8 to TRBJ1-6; 7 nucleotides line up with TRBD1. Trimming removed 5 bases from V and 6 bases from J; junction bases left unmatched: 14. Germline V CDR1 and CDR2: SGHTS, YDEGEE. This CDR3 contains 17 residues.

The CDR3 reads CASSRGYNEKLFF. The CDR3 nucleotides are TGTGCCAGTAGTCGAGGGTATAATGAAAAACTGTTTTTT. The chain joins TRBV19 to TRBJ1-4; unclear D gene. Germline-derived CDR1 and CDR2 are LNHDA and SQIVND (reference sequence). Trimming cost V 5 bases and J 4 bases, with 8 bases left between them. The CDR3 covers 13 residues.

The V and J genes are TRBV4-1 and TRBJ2-2; 9 positions match TRBD1. With 3 bases clipped from V and 7 bases from J, the junction kept 9 bases outside the gene matches. In germline, CDR1 is MGHRA, CDR2 YSYEKL. This CDR3 region has 16 residues. The CDR3: CASSHPRDRAGGELFF. DNA of the CDR3: TGCGCCAGCAGCCACCCCCGGGACAGGGCCGGCGGGGAGCTGTTTTTT.

This clone was counted only a few times. The V gene is TRBV15, the J gene TRBJ1-2; 12 bases agree with TRBD1. Per the germline V gene, CDR1 is LNHNV and CDR2 is YYDKDF (reference sequence). J lost 6 bases, V lost 6 bases, and 2 bases had no gene match. CDR3 size: 13 residues. The CDR3 sequence: CATSGTGGHGYTF. The CDR3 DNA reads TGTGCCACCAGTGGGACAGGGGGCCATGGCTACACCTTC.

Here the CDR3 reads CASSGEGDEQFF. In DNA, the CDR3 is TGTGCCAGCAGCGGAGAGGGGGATGAGCAGTTCTTC. The genes are TRBV2 and TRBJ2-1, with a weak D call TRBD1 (6 bases). There are 12 residues in the CDR3. Per germline, CDR1 SNHLY and CDR2 FYNNEI. V dropped 6 bases and J dropped 8 bases, with 11 bases sitting between them. Filled out from reference TRBV2 and TRBJ2-1, the complete variable domain reads EPEVTQTPSHQVTQMGQEVILRCVPISNHLYFYWYRQILGQKVEFLVSFYNNEISEKSEIFDDQFSVERPDGSNFTLKIRSTKLEDSAMYFCASSGEGDEQFFGPGTRLTVL.

This chain joins TRBV27 and TRBJ1-1; D gene uncertain. Looked up from germline, CDR1 is MNHEY and CDR2 is SMNVEV (reference sequence). The CDR3 consists of 17 residues. Trimming removed 1 base at V and 0 bases at J, with 15 bases between. CDR3 region: CASSLFGQIGMNTEAFF. In nucleotides, the CDR3 is TGTGCCAGCAGTTTATTTGGCCAGATCGGGATGAACACTGAAGCTTTCTTT.